The next 19 T cell receptor beta chains were all read from a single sample in a study of cytomegalovirus exposure and HLA in healthy donors. Vbeta (60) and Jbeta (13) primers were used in the PCR. Method: immunoSEQ multiplex PCR; TCRdb's copy keeps in-frame clones and lacks some. The table shows tens of thousands of clones, with under 80% occurring only once. The sample consisted of PBMCs. These receptors were taken from a male donor in good health and CMV-seropositive.

The rearrangement uses TRBV19 and TRBJ2-1; 9 nucleotides match TRBD2. The length of the CDR3 is 18 residues. Per the germline V gene, CDR1 is LNHDA and CDR2 is SQIVND (reference sequence). The trim removed 4 bases at V and 4 bases at J, leaving 14 bases unmatched. CDR3 DNA sequence: TGTGCCAGTAGTACGAGAGAGGGGACTAGCCCGATATACAATGAGCAGTTCTTC. Its protein product is CASSTREGTSPIYNEQFF.

CDR3 nucleotide sequence: TGTGCCAGCAGCAATGCCCGGGATACGCAGTATTTT. This encodes CASSNARDTQYF. The V and J genes are TRBV28 and TRBJ2-3, with D uncertain. The CDR3 contains 12 residues. V lost 6 bases and J lost 6, with 10 bases in between. Germline CDR1 and CDR2: MDHEN and SYDVKM.

The chain links TRBV5-1 to TRBJ2-5; 9 positions match TRBD2. This CDR3 is 16 amino acids long. The V and J ends lost 0 bases and 4 bases, in that order; junction bases with no gene match: 7. Germline V gene lookup returns CDR1 SGHRS and CDR2 YFSETQ. CDR3 in amino acids: CASSLGASGNLETQYF. CDR3 DNA sequence: TGCGCCAGCAGCTTGGGGGCTAGCGGGAATTTAGAGACCCAGTACTTC.

The CDR3 region is CASSIDLVTSGRKVEQFF. The DNA of the CDR3 is TGTGCCAGTAGTATAGATCTAGTTACTAGCGGGAGAAAGGTTGAGCAGTTCTTC. The V gene is TRBV19, the J gene TRBJ2-1, with 11 bases identical to TRBD2. CDR1 is LNHDA and CDR2 is SQIVND in the germline V gene (reference sequence). With V trimmed by 0 bases and J by 9 bases, 13 bases remained unmatched. The CDR3 has 18 residues. Full variable domain (remainder filled in from reference TRBV19 and TRBJ2-1): DGGITQSPKYLFRKEGQNVTLSCEQNLNHDAMYWYRQDPGQGLRLIYYSQIVNDFQKGDIAEGYSVSREKKESFPLTVTSAQKNPTAFYLCASSIDLVTSGRKVEQFFGPGTRLTVL.

This clone is medium-sized in the sample. This chain connects TRBV5-4 to TRBJ1-1; D perhaps matches TRBD1 (6 bases). V was trimmed by 3 bases and J by 3 bases, leaving 12 bases between them. Germline-derived CDR1 and CDR2 are SGHNT and YYREEE (reference sequence). The CDR3 is 14 residues long. This chain's CDR3 is CASSYPTGYTEAFF. The CDR3 coding sequence is TGTGCCAGCAGCTATCCAACAGGGTACACTGAAGCTTTCTTT.

The table lists this clone with a count of one. The chain joins TRBV28 to TRBJ2-7; 16 bases align to TRBD2. V trimming: 5 bases; J trimming: 0 bases; junction bases outside the gene matches: 7. Germline-derived CDR1 and CDR2 are MDHEN and SYDVKM. CDR3 length: 18 residues. CDR3 region: CASSRSGTSGRASYEQYF. CDR3 DNA: TGTGCCAGCAGTAGATCCGGGACTAGCGGGAGGGCCTCCTACGAGCAGTACTTC.

This clone turned up a few times. This rearrangement joins TRBV29-1 to TRBJ2-3; 10 bases agree with TRBD2. CDR1 is SQVTM and CDR2 is ANQGSEA in the germline V gene. Losses at the gene ends were 5 bases for V and 5 bases for J; bases not matched to a gene: 4. The CDR3 is made up of 13 amino acids. The CDR3 coding sequence is TGCAGCGTTTCTAGCGGGAGACGAGATACGCAGTATTTT. Residues: CSVSSGRRDTQYF.

The rearrangement links TRBV4-3 to TRBJ1-3; D ambiguous. Germline CDR1 reads LGHNA; CDR2 reads YSLEER. The CDR3 is 14 residues long. With 1 base removed from V and 4 bases from J, the gap between germline ends came to 8 bases. This CDR3 reads CASSQGGWGNTIYF. CDR3 DNA sequence: TGCGCCAGCAGCCAAGGAGGATGGGGAAACACCATATATTTT.

The chain links TRBV7-2 to TRBJ2-7; the match to TRBD2 covers 9 bases. There are 14 residues in the CDR3. Trimming at V came to 3 bases and at J to 4 bases, leaving 4 bases not matched to a gene. Germline CDR1 reads SGHTA; CDR2 reads FQGNSA. Here the CDR3 DNA reads TGTGCCAGCAGCTTTGCGGGAGGGACATACGAGCAGTACTTC. This encodes CASSFAGGTYEQYF. Full variable domain (rest looked up from reference TRBV7-2 and TRBJ2-7): GAGVSQSPSNKVTEKGKDVELRCDPISGHTALYWYRQSLGQGLEFLIYFQGNSAPDKSGLPSDRFSAERTGGSVSTLTIQRTQQEDSAVYLCASSFAGGTYEQYFGPGTRLTVT.

V usage is TRBV5-5 and J usage is TRBJ1-1; D uncertain. Germline CDR1 and CDR2: SGHKS and YYEKEE (reference sequence). V gave up 0 bases and J gave up 4 bases, with 10 bases separating them. CDR3 size: 14 residues. The CDR3 spells CASSLVERGTEAFF. CDR3 sequence (DNA): TGTGCCAGCAGCTTGGTAGAGCGGGGCACTGAAGCTTTCTTT.

This sequence joins TRBV7-2 and TRBJ1-1; 7 nucleotides match TRBD1. Germline V lookup: CDR1 SGHTA, CDR2 FQGNSA. The CDR3 extends over 14 amino acids. Trimming removed 8 bases from V and 6 bases from J; junction bases left unmatched: 12. The CDR3 reads CASLRVGGAAEAFF. CDR3 in DNA: TGTGCCAGCTTGCGGGTAGGGGGCGCCGCTGAAGCTTTCTTT.

This chain uses TRBV29-1 with TRBJ1-1; the D gene is possibly TRBD1 (6 bases). Trimming cost V 6 bases and J 1 base, with 9 bases left between them. The germline CDR1 and CDR2 sequences are SQVTM and ANQGSEA. The CDR3 loop spans 12 amino acids. The CDR3 protein is CSVKGENTEAFF. The CDR3 region has the DNA TGCAGCGTCAAGGGGGAGAACACTGAAGCTTTCTTT.

This chain links TRBV7-2 with TRBJ2-7; the match to TRBD1 covers 9 bases. The germline gives CDR1 SGHTA, CDR2 FQGNSA. The CDR3 is made up of 16 amino acids. The J segment lost 1 base and the V segment lost 3 bases, leaving 7 bases of the junction unmatched. This CDR3 reads CASSLKQGAVSYEQYF. DNA of the CDR3: TGTGCCAGCAGCTTGAAACAGGGGGCAGTATCCTACGAGCAGTACTTC.

The genes are TRBV7-3 and TRBJ2-3, with D uncertain. This CDR3 is built from 13 residues. V lost 5 bases to trimming and J lost 7 bases, with 13 bases between them. Germline CDR1 reads SGHTA; CDR2 reads FQGTGA. The CDR3 DNA reads as TGTGCCAGCAGCCATAGAAGCGAGAATACGCAGTATTTT. It is translated as CASSHRSENTQYF.

The chain combines TRBV20-1 with TRBJ2-7, with 8 bases matching TRBD1. Germline lookup yields CDR1 DFQATT and CDR2 SNEGSKA (reference sequence). Trimming cost V 6 bases and J 6 bases; bases outside gene matches: 4. The length of the CDR3 is 11 residues. In nucleotides, the CDR3 is TGCAGTGCGCGGACAGGGATCGAGCAGTACTTC. The encoded protein is CSARTGIEQYF.

This sequence joins TRBV4-2 and TRBJ2-5; 7 nucleotides agree with TRBD2. This CDR3 region has 15 residues. Unmatched junction bases numbered 5, after V lost 0 bases and J lost 4 bases. Germline values: CDR1 LGHNA, CDR2 YNFKEQ. The CDR3 DNA follows: TGTGCCAGCAGCCAAGATTGGGGGGGGGTAGAGACCCAGTACTTC. Its translation: CASSQDWGGVETQYF.

V gene TRBV6-6 combines with J gene TRBJ2-2, with 9 bases lining up with TRBD1. The CDR3 is 15 amino acids. The V gene's germline CDR1 is MNHNY and CDR2 SVGAGI (reference sequence). With 6 bases clipped from V and 5 bases from J, the junction kept 7 bases outside the gene matches. CDR3 loop: CASSPGQGKTGELFF. The DNA of the CDR3 is TGTGCCAGCAGCCCGGGACAGGGCAAAACCGGGGAGCTGTTTTTT.

This clone occurred a few times. The chain employs TRBV28 and TRBJ1-5; D not resolved. Germline V gene lookup returns CDR1 MDHEN and CDR2 SYDVKM. With 1 base removed from V and 4 bases from J, the gap between germline ends came to 8 bases. The CDR3 extends over 14 amino acids. CDR3 loop: CASSLLDNNQPQHF. The CDR3 region has the DNA TGTGCCAGCAGTTTATTAGACAATAATCAGCCCCAGCATTTT.

The chain recombines TRBV7-3 with TRBJ2-1; TRBD1 agrees at 11 bases. Trimming at V came to 6 bases and at J to 4 bases, leaving 5 bases not matched to a gene. The CDR3 is 15 residues long. Germline CDR1 is SGHTA and CDR2 is FQGTGA. The CDR3 loop is CASSKDRGPYNEQFF. CDR3 bases: TGTGCCAGCAGTAAGGACAGGGGGCCTTACAATGAGCAGTTCTTC.